The 26 T cell receptor beta chains presented below share a single source sample, sequenced in a study of diagnostic markers for celiac disease. Reanalyzing the reads, TCRdb keeps one entry per CDR3 protein, without DNA. The listing records 5,000 or so distinct CDR3 sequences. What was sequenced was either unsorted cells or a sorted T cell fraction (not recorded which). The receptors were sampled from a human donor. This table probably holds off-target reads from a library built for another chain.

Its frequency marks this clonotype as medium-sized. The genes are TRBV5-6 and TRBJ1-2; TCRdb selects TRBD1, and the lack of DNA leaves this call unchecked. Germline CDR1 and CDR2: SGHDT and YYEEEE. The CDR3 loop spans 14 amino acids. The CDR3 here is CASSLGQGRKGYTF.

This clonotype is deemed medium-sized by its frequency. This chain connects TRBV7-2 to TRBJ1-5. CDR3 size: 13 residues. Germline V gives CDR1 SGHTA, CDR2 FQGNSA. The CDR3 sequence: CASSPSSNQPQHF.

This clonotype is identified as medium-sized (0.01 to 0.1%) from frequency. The rearrangement uses TRBV12-3 or TRBV12-4 and TRBJ1-2; as DNA is missing, the TRBD1 call by TCRdb cannot be tested. There are 11 residues in the CDR3. The chain's CDR3 is CASRDRGGYTF.

The chain has TRBV6-6 and TRBJ1-3; the TCRdb D gene call, TRBD1, has no DNA to confirm it. Germline V lookup: CDR1 MNHNY, CDR2 SVGAGI (reference sequence). The length of the CDR3 is 15 residues. This chain's CDR3 is CASIHRDFSGNTIYF.

The chain links TRBV7-3 to TRBJ1-4; the TRBD1 assignment by TCRdb is unverifiable without DNA. The CDR3 is 14 amino acids. Germline V lookup: CDR1 SGHTA, CDR2 FQGTGA. CDR3 loop: CASSLTGGDEKLFF.

This chain joins TRBV10-3 and TRBJ2-1; TCRdb's D gene call, TRBD1, goes unchecked for lack of DNA. The CDR3 loop spans 12 amino acids. Germline V gene sequence: CDR1 ENHRY, CDR2 SYGVKD. CDR3 loop: CAISESGQKQFF.

The chain has TRBV20-1 and TRBJ1-1; absent DNA, TCRdb's TRBD1 call cannot be checked. From germline, CDR1 is DFQATT and CDR2 SNEGSKA (reference sequence). The CDR3 contains 13 residues. The CDR3 loop reads CSAILTRGTEAFF.

The chain carries TRBV15 and TRBJ1-5; without DNA, the TCRdb call of TRBD1 cannot be checked. This CDR3 has 14 residues. CDR1 is LNHNV, CDR2 YYDKDF, per germline (reference sequence). CDR3 region: CATSTGGRDQPQHF.

Its frequency marks this clonotype as medium-sized. V usage is TRBV9 and J usage is TRBJ2-7. The CDR3 runs 14 residues. The germline CDR1 and CDR2 sequences are SGDLS and YYNGEE. The CDR3 loop reads CASSVGSTNYEQYF.

This clonotype shows up as medium-sized by frequency. The chain uses TRBV20-1 and TRBJ2-7. The length of the CDR3 is 14 residues. CDR1 and CDR2 from the germline V gene are DFQATT and SNEGSKA (reference sequence). Here the CDR3 reads CSASFSWSSYEQYF.

This clonotype ranks as medium-sized in terms of frequency. This rearrangement joins TRBV5-5 to TRBJ2-2; the D call of TRBD1 rests on TCRdb alone, since no DNA is present to check it. The CDR3 length is 14 residues. Germline V gene data show CDR1 as SGHKS and CDR2 as YYEKEE (reference sequence). CDR3 region: CASSLGRFTGELFF.

The genes are TRBV30 and TRBJ1-4; TCRdb's D call, TRBD1, is unchecked because there is no DNA. The CDR3 runs to 12 residues. CDR1 and CDR2 from the germline V gene are GTSNPN and SVGIG (reference sequence). CDR3 sequence reads: CAWGGQPEKLFF.

This chain joins TRBV7-9 and TRBJ1-1. CDR1 SEHNR and CDR2 FQNEAQ come from the germline V gene (reference sequence). The CDR3 has 15 amino acids. The CDR3 is CASSLVASGNTEAFF. The complete variable domain, with remaining parts taken from reference TRBV7-9 and TRBJ1-1, reads DTGVSQNPRHKITKRGQNVTFRCDPISEHNRLYWYRQTLGQGPEFLTYFQNEAQLEKSRLLSDRFSAERPKGSFSTLEIQRTEQGDSAMYLCASSLVASGNTEAFFGQGTRLTVV.

The chain joins TRBV30 to TRBJ2-7; TCRdb names TRBD2, which stays unverified in the absence of DNA. CDR3 length: 12 residues. Looked up from germline, CDR1 is GTSNPN and CDR2 is SVGIG (reference sequence). The CDR3 region is CAWGDFAYEQYF.

The chain links TRBV3-1 to TRBJ2-5; as DNA is missing, the TRBD1 call by TCRdb cannot be tested. The CDR3 spans 15 residues. Germline CDR1 and CDR2: LGHDT and YNNKEL (reference sequence). The CDR3 spells CASSHPRTGQETQYF.

This chain uses TRBV20-1 with TRBJ1-1; TCRdb selects TRBD1, and the lack of DNA leaves this call unchecked. CDR3 length: 13 residues. Germline assignment: CDR1 DFQATT and CDR2 SNEGSKA (reference sequence). The chain's CDR3 is CSARLQANTEAFF.

This chain links TRBV2 with TRBJ1-5; TCRdb lists TRBD1, though no DNA is available to test this call. The germline V gene has CDR1 SNHLY and CDR2 FYNNEI. The CDR3 spans 17 residues. This CDR3 reads CASSEWGPTGGSQPQHF. Full variable domain (remainder filled in from reference TRBV2 and TRBJ1-5): EPEVTQTPSHQVTQMGQEVILRCVPISNHLYFYWYRQILGQKVEFLVSFYNNEISEKSEIFDDQFSVERPDGSNFTLKIRSTKLEDSAMYFCASSEWGPTGGSQPQHFGDGTRLSIL.

The CDR3 spells CASSPLQRSLNEQFF. The chain has TRBV18 and TRBJ2-1; TCRdb's D gene call, TRBD2, goes unchecked for lack of DNA. CDR1 is KGHSH and CDR2 is LQKENI in the germline V gene. The CDR3 loop spans 15 amino acids.

This clonotype counts as medium-sized by frequency. The chain recombines TRBV13 with TRBJ2-5; TCRdb reports TRBD2, a call that lacks DNA to check it against. CDR1 PRHDT and CDR2 FYEKMQ come from the germline V gene (reference sequence). The CDR3 has 17 amino acids. Here the CDR3 reads CASSSRGKRGARETQYF.

This chain links TRBV7-2 with TRBJ2-1. Germline values: CDR1 SGHTA, CDR2 FQGNSA. The CDR3 is 12 residues long. CDR3 amino acids: CASSLLLNEQFF.

The chain couples TRBV15 to TRBJ1-5. Germline-derived CDR1 and CDR2 are LNHNV and YYDKDF (reference sequence). The CDR3 extends over 15 amino acids. CDR3: CATSRDRRGLQPQHF. The full variable domain, in which reference TRBV15 and TRBJ1-5 provide the parts outside the CDR3, is DAMVIQNPRYQVTQFGKPVTLSCSQTLNHNVMYWYQQKSSQAPKLLFHYYDKDFNNEADTPDNFQSRRPNTSFCFLDIRSPGLGDTAMYLCATSRDRRGLQPQHFGDGTRLSIL.

V gene TRBV5-1 combines with J gene TRBJ1-6. Germline CDR1 and CDR2: SGHRS and YFSETQ. The CDR3 is 14 amino acids. CDR3 region: CASSLESRNSPLHF.

The CDR3 region is CASSLAASGGETQYF. The chain uses TRBV5-1 and TRBJ2-5; TCRdb names TRBD2, which stays unverified in the absence of DNA. The CDR3 has 15 residues. Germline V CDR1 and CDR2: SGHRS, YFSETQ. Based on the CDR3 plus reference TRBV5-1 and TRBJ2-5, the full variable domain is KAGVTQTPRYLIKTRGQQVTLSCSPISGHRSVSWYQQTPGQGLQFLFEYFSETQRNKGNFPGRFSGRQFSNSRSEMNVSTLELGDSALYLCASSLAASGGETQYFGPGTRLLVL.

Considering frequency, this clonotype is medium-sized. The rearrangement joins TRBV6-2 or TRBV6-3 to TRBJ1-1; as DNA is missing, the TRBD1 call by TCRdb cannot be tested. Germline CDR1 is MNHEY and CDR2 is SVGEGT. This CDR3 contains 15 residues. The chain's CDR3 is CASSSRQDRATEAFF.

V is TRBV3-1 and J is TRBJ2-1. Germline assignment: CDR1 LGHDT and CDR2 YNNKEL (reference sequence). The CDR3 has 12 residues. The CDR3 reads CASSLAYNEQFF.

The genes are TRBV7-2 and TRBJ2-2; TCRdb's D gene call, TRBD2, goes unchecked for lack of DNA. The CDR3 consists of 15 residues. Germline loops: CDR1 SGHTA, CDR2 FQGNSA. CDR3 loop: CASSLMGQGTGELFF. Based on the CDR3 plus reference TRBV7-2 and TRBJ2-2, the full variable domain is GAGVSQSPSNKVTEKGKDVELRCDPISGHTALYWYRQSLGQGLEFLIYFQGNSAPDKSGLPSDRFSAERTGGSVSTLTIQRTQQEDSAVYLCASSLMGQGTGELFFGEGSRLTVL.